This T cell receptor (beta chain) was recorded in a study of blood T cell repertoires in COVID-19. Across the study: PBMCs, B-cell-depleted T cells, or T cells were the source of the cDNA or gDNA that made up the material.

The CDR3 contains 15 residues. Germline CDR1 reads SGHRS; CDR2 reads YFSETQ. V shed 3 bases, J shed 0 bases, and the junction held 3 bases outside the gene matches. TCRdb's table, derived via immunoSEQ multiplex PCR, lists solely in-frame clones and lacks some. Among 60,000 to 85,000 clones, about 88% were seen once, and the ten largest hold approximately 11%. Seattle patients were enrolled while actively infected and followed longitudinally. This TCR derives from a man in his 60s with COVID-19, enrolled during active disease. This sequence joins TRBV5-1 and TRBJ2-1, with 7 bases identical to TRBD1. The sequencing input was peripheral blood. CDR3 sequence reads: CASSSPGGSYNEQFF. CDR3 bases: TGCGCCAGCAGCTCTCCAGGGGGCTCCTACAATGAGCAGTTCTTC.